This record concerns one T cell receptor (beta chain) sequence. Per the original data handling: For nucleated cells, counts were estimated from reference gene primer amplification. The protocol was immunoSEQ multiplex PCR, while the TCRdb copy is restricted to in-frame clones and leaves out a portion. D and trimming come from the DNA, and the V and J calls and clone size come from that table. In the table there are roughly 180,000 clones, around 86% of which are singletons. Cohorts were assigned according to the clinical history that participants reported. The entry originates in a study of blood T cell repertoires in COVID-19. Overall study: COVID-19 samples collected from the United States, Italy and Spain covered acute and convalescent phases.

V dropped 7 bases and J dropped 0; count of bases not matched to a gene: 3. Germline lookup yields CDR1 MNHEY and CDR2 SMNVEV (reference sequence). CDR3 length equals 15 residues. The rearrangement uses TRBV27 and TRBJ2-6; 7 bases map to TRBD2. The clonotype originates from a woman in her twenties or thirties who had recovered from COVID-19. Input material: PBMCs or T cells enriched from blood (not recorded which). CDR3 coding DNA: TGTGCCAGCAACGGGGGGAGCTCTGGGGCCAACGTCCTGACTTTC. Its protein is CASNGGSSGANVLTF. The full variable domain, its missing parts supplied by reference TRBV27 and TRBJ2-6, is EAQVTQNPRYLITVTGKKLTVTCSQNMNHEYMSWYRQDPGLGLRQIYYSMNVEVTDKGDVPEGYKVSRKEKRNFPLILESPSPNQTSLYFCASNGGSSGANVLTFGAGSRLTVL.